These 24 T cell receptor beta chains were all obtained from the same sample, sequenced in a study of T cells in Graves' hyperthyroidism and ophthalmopathy. RNA transcripts gave rise to amplified TCR beta CDR3 regions. HTBI primers drove first-round RT-PCR of the TCR CDR3. TCRdb ran MiXCR on the multiplex PCR reads and lists one entry per CDR3 protein. The sample consists of hundreds of thousands of distinct CDR3 sequences, roughly 37% of them appearing once. The sequencing sample was made of blood. The origin of the receptors is a young man with Graves' hyperthyroidism.

This sequence joins TRBV7-9 and TRBJ1-4; D is possibly TRBD1 (5 bases). Germline values: CDR1 SEHNR, CDR2 FQNEAQ (reference sequence). The V gene lost 2 bases and the J gene lost 12 bases, with 16 bases spanning the gap. This CDR3 region has 14 residues. Here the CDR3 reads CASSLKGSVEELFF. CDR3 sequence (DNA): TGTGCCAGCAGCTTAAAGGGGTCGGTCGAGGAACTGTTTTTT.

This clonotype was seen repeatedly, ten times or more. The rearrangement joins TRBV5-1 to TRBJ1-2; D is undetermined. The CDR3 extends over 14 amino acids. Germline CDR1 is SGHRS and CDR2 is YFSETQ. Trimming pared 1 base from V and 7 bases from J, leaving 14 bases between. CDR3 residues: CASSLSEGKSGYTF. CDR3 coding DNA: TGCGCCAGCAGCTTGAGTGAGGGAAAAAGTGGCTACACCTTC.

The V gene is TRBV2, the J gene TRBJ2-2; 12 bases line up with TRBD2. This CDR3 region has 18 residues. The ends lost 1 base at V and 0 bases at J; junction bases unmatched: 3. Germline lookup yields CDR1 SNHLY and CDR2 FYNNEI. The CDR3 spells CASSEGLAGAANTGELFF. Here the CDR3 DNA reads TGTGCCAGCAGTGAAGGACTAGCGGGGGCCGCGAACACCGGGGAGCTGTTTTTT.

This clonotype occurred a few times. The chain employs TRBV4-1 and TRBJ1-6; TRBD1 might be the D (6 bases). Trimming left V 3 bases short and J 9 bases short, with 12 bases between. The length of the CDR3 is 14 residues. In germline, CDR1 is MGHRA, CDR2 YSYEKL. CDR3 DNA: TGCGCCAGCAGCCACCTACAGGGTAGTTCACCCCTCCACTTT. As protein: CASSHLQGSSPLHF.

DNA of the CDR3: TGTGCCATCACCGCGACTAGCGGAGAGACCCAGTACTTC. Translated, it gives CAITATSGETQYF. V gene TRBV10-3 combines with J gene TRBJ2-5; 9 bases map to TRBD2. Germline V gene lookup returns CDR1 ENHRY and CDR2 SYGVKD. J lost 4 bases, V lost 7 bases, and 4 bases had no gene match. The CDR3 consists of 13 residues.

This clonotype occurred a few times. Because the CDR3 is missing its conserved closing phenylalanine or tryptophan, this is likely a read error. The limits of the CDR3 on the DNA are not certain, so only TCRdb's listed CDR3 is given. The rearrangement links TRBV2 to TRBJ1-4; TRBD1 is taken as the D call from the table, unchecked against the DNA. Both ends counted, the CDR3 spans 8 residues. Per germline, CDR1 SNHLY and CDR2 FYNNEI. This CDR3 is CASSDQGQ.

This clonotype showed up many times. V gene TRBV7-8 combines with J gene TRBJ2-7; 7 bases agree with TRBD2. This CDR3 region has 16 residues. Germline V gives CDR1 SGHVS, CDR2 FQNEAQ. V was clipped by 6 bases and J by 5 bases; unmatched bases: 16. The CDR3 region is CASRGTPGGRRDEQYF. The CDR3 nucleotides are TGTGCCAGCAGAGGAACACCCGGCGGGAGACGGGACGAGCAGTACTTC.

The V and J genes are TRBV29-1 and TRBJ2-5; D tentatively fits TRBD1 or TRBD2 (6 bases each). Trimming stripped 8 bases from V and 5 bases from J, with 21 bases between. Germline V lookup: CDR1 SQVTM, CDR2 ANQGSEA. The CDR3 runs 14 residues. In DNA form, the CDR3 reads TGCAGCTTAGCGTCCGGGGGCCGAGGGGAGACCCAGTACTTC. This encodes CSLASGGRGETQYF.

As concerns this clonotype: One end of the junction does not line up with germline, which may come from a read error. The chain employs TRBV7-8 and TRBJ1-1; D perhaps matches TRBD1 (5 bases). The CDR3 is made up of 15 amino acids. Germline CDR1 and CDR2: SGHVS and FQNEAQ. The CDR3 loop reads CASSQDGGVDTEAFF. The CDR3 DNA reads TGCGCCAGCAGCCAAGATGGGGGTGTGGACACTGAAGCTTTCTTT. The whole variable domain, filled in from reference TRBV7-8 and TRBJ1-1, reads GAGVSQSPRYKVAKRGQDVALRCDPISGHVSLFWYQQALGQGPEFLTYFQNEAQLDKSGLPSDRFFAERPEGSVSTLKIQRTQQEDSAVYLCASSQDGGVDTEAFFGQGTRLTVV.

This clonotype was observed a handful of times. The J gene is TRBJ2-7, the V gene TRBV5-6; a weak D match, TRBD2 (6 bases). The germline V gene encodes CDR1 SGHDT and CDR2 YYEEEE. CDR3 length: 13 amino acids. V dropped 4 bases and J dropped 3 bases, with 11 bases sitting between them. Written as DNA, the CDR3 is TGTGCCAGCAGCGCTATGGGGGGCTACGAGCAGTACTTC. As protein: CASSAMGGYEQYF.

The chain has TRBV14 and TRBJ2-7; possible D gene TRBD2, 6 bases. Deletions cut 3 bases from V and 4 bases from J, with 13 bases between. Germline values: CDR1 SGHDN, CDR2 FVKESK. CDR3 length: 14 residues. Written as DNA, the CDR3 is TGTGCCAGCAGCCACGGGACGGGAGAGTACGAGCAGTACTTC. It codes for CASSHGTGEYEQYF.

A note on this clonotype: A read error is possible here, since a much larger clone lies one base away. This chain's CDR3 is CASSVARNTETFF. The CDR3 DNA reads TGTGCCAGCAGCGTAGCCAGGAACACTGAAACTTTCTTT. J is TRBJ1-1 and V is TRBV9; D is unresolved. Germline V gives CDR1 SGDLS, CDR2 YYNGEE. CDR3 size: 13 residues.

The V and J genes are TRBV29-1 and TRBJ2-5; D unclear. The germline V and J ends were trimmed by 7 bases and 1 base, with 7 bases remaining between them. The CDR3 is made up of 11 amino acids. CDR1 and CDR2 from the germline V gene are SQVTM and ANQGSEA. CDR3: CSGNRQETQYF. The CDR3 bases are TGCAGCGGGAACCGCCAAGAGACCCAGTACTTC.

This clonotype was seen only a few times. This sequence joins TRBV20-1 and TRBJ1-5; 8 bases map to TRBD1. The junction had 10 bases not matched to a gene; V was cut back by 0 bases and J by 0 bases. The CDR3 covers 18 residues. Germline V gene sequence: CDR1 DFQATT, CDR2 SNEGSKA (reference sequence). CDR3 protein: CSARDLDQGAGSNQPQHF. For the CDR3, the DNA is TGCAGTGCTAGAGATCTAGATCAGGGGGCCGGTAGCAATCAGCCCCAGCATTTT.

This clonotype was detected only a few times. The chain joins TRBV2 to TRBJ1-1; a possible D gene is TRBD1 (5 bases). Germline V gene lookup returns CDR1 SNHLY and CDR2 FYNNEI. CDR3 length: 11 residues. V shed 6 bases and J shed 10 bases, with 12 bases lying between them. The CDR3 here is CASSPGGLAFF. In nucleotides, the CDR3 is TGTGCCAGCAGCCCGGGGGGTCTAGCTTTCTTT.

In this sample, this clonotype turned up many times. The chain uses TRBV19 and TRBJ2-7, with 9 bases aligning to TRBD1. Germline-derived CDR1 and CDR2 are LNHDA and SQIVND (reference sequence). This CDR3 contains 14 residues. V lost 6 bases to trimming and J lost 5 bases; unmatched junction nucleotides: 8. CDR3 bases: TGTGCCAGTAGAGACAGGGGGAAGTCGGACGAGCAGTACTTC. Translated: CASRDRGKSDEQYF.

Regarding this clonotype: This may be a read error, as it is one base from a much larger clone. The conserved final phenylalanine or tryptophan is absent from the CDR3, which likely points to a read error. The chain is built from TRBV10-3 and TRBJ2-7; D gene unclear. V dropped 4 bases and J dropped 5 bases, with 9 bases sitting between them. CDR1 is ENHRY and CDR2 is SYGVKD in the germline V gene. The CDR3 has 12 residues. CDR3 coding DNA: TGTGCCATCAGTGTCGATAGTCACGAGCAGTACCTC. Translating gives CAISVDSHEQYL.

This clonotype came up once. This chain connects TRBV6-5 to TRBJ2-7; 7 nucleotides align to TRBD1. Germline V gives CDR1 MNHEY, CDR2 SVGAGI. The CDR3 is made up of 15 amino acids. V lost 2 bases to trimming and J lost 0 bases; unmatched junction nucleotides: 4. CDR3 amino acids: CASSYPTGASYEQYF. The CDR3 DNA reads as TGTGCCAGCAGTTACCCTACAGGGGCCTCCTACGAGCAGTACTTC.

The rearrangement joins TRBV15 to TRBJ1-1; tentatively, D is TRBD1 (6 bases). Trimming removed 1 base at V and 7 bases at J, with 13 bases between. The CDR3 consists of 14 residues. Germline CDR1 reads LNHNV; CDR2 reads YYDKDF (reference sequence). The CDR3 here is CATSRVISGDEAFF. The CDR3 nucleotides read TGTGCCACCAGCAGAGTAATCTCAGGGGATGAAGCTTTCTTT.

This chain links TRBV19 with TRBJ1-6; no clear D. Germline values: CDR1 LNHDA, CDR2 SQIVND (reference sequence). The CDR3 covers 14 residues. Deletions cut 10 bases from V and 3 bases from J, with 13 bases between. CDR3 DNA: TGTGCCACCCAGGCGGAGATCTATAATTCACCCCTCCACTTT. Translated: CATQAEIYNSPLHF.

Ten or more counts support this clonotype. This rearrangement joins TRBV20-1 to TRBJ2-5; no firm D call. V was pared by 3 bases and J by 0 bases, with 5 bases between. The CDR3 totals 12 residues. Germline loops: CDR1 DFQATT, CDR2 SNEGSKA (reference sequence). The CDR3 DNA is TGCAGTGCTAGCGCGTACCAAGAGACCCAGTACTTC. Amino acids: CSASAYQETQYF.

The chain employs TRBV5-1 and TRBJ2-2, with 10 bases aligning to TRBD2. The J segment lost 0 bases and the V segment lost 3 bases, leaving 14 bases of the junction unmatched. The length of the CDR3 is 20 residues. Germline-derived CDR1 and CDR2 are SGHRS and YFSETQ. CDR3 amino acids: CASSSGGASGGSTNTGELFF. As DNA, the CDR3 is TGCGCCAGCAGCTCCGGTGGGGCTAGCGGGGGCTCCACGAACACCGGGGAGCTGTTTTTT. Drawing the rest from reference TRBV5-1 and TRBJ2-2, the complete variable domain is KAGVTQTPRYLIKTRGQQVTLSCSPISGHRSVSWYQQTPGQGLQFLFEYFSETQRNKGNFPGRFSGRQFSNSRSEMNVSTLELGDSALYLCASSSGGASGGSTNTGELFFGEGSRLTVL.

To note about this clonotype: The junction departs from germline at one end; a sequencing error may be responsible. The chain has TRBV6-1 and TRBJ1-5; tentatively, D is TRBD1 (5 bases). The V gene's germline CDR1 is MNHNS and CDR2 SASEGT. The CDR3 sequence is 15 residues long. CDR3 protein: CASSVAGNLNRPQHF. As DNA, the CDR3 is TGTGCCAGCAGCGTCGCAGGGAACCTCAATCGGCCCCAGCATTTT.

This clonotype was found many times. V gene TRBV7-9 combines with J gene TRBJ1-1; D is perhaps TRBD1 (5 bases). Germline CDR1 is SEHNR and CDR2 is FQNEAQ (reference sequence). The germline V and J ends were trimmed by 3 bases and 5 bases, with 10 bases remaining between them. The CDR3 is 13 residues long. CDR3 DNA sequence: TGTGCCAGCAGCTTCGGGGGGGAAACTGAAGCTTTCTTT. Translation gives CASSFGGETEAFF.